This T cell receptor beta chain was identified during a study of cytomegalovirus exposure and HLA in healthy donors. Study background: Caucasian-associated ancestry cluster membership applied to under 85% of 300 to 450 genotyped donors.

CDR1 and CDR2 from the germline V gene are SNHLY and FYNNEI. The CDR3 loop spans 15 amino acids. Trimming removed 6 bases from V and 5 bases from J; junction bases left unmatched: 11. Findings and limits, study-wide: The study reported that TCR beta sequences accurately predicted HLA-A and HLA-B alleles in most subjects. Specificity of a few CMV-associated chains for CMV antigens was verified in vitro.

Use of 60 Vbeta and 13 Jbeta primers characterized the PCR. Some clones are missing from TCRdb's copy, which holds only in-frame ones; the method was immunoSEQ multiplex PCR. The table records around 200,000 clones, 65% to 90% of them present only once. On this clone: As yet, its antigen is unknown.

Sequenced sample: PBMCs. The V call is TRBV2, the J call TRBJ2-5; 8 nucleotides align to TRBD1. This TCR was sampled from a woman aged 25 to 45 in good health and CMV-seronegative. The CDR3 bases are TGTGCCAGCAGGTGGACAGGGAGTGATGGGGAGACCCAGTACTTC. Translated, it gives CASRWTGSDGETQYF.